This note documents a single TCR beta chain sequence. The V end was cut by 1 base, the J end by 3 bases, with 10 bases between. Germline V gene lookup returns CDR1 SGHVS and CDR2 FNYEAQ. This CDR3 comprises 15 residues. TCRdb keeps only in-frame clones here, not all; method: immunoSEQ multiplex PCR. There are some 97,000 clones in the sample; about 89% occur only once, and over 15% lies in the top ten. The sample originates from a study of T cell responses to AZD1222 COVID-19 vaccine. This receptor was obtained from an adult in good health. This specimen consisted of peripheral blood, obtained on day 0 of AZD1222 vaccination. The genes are TRBV7-6 and TRBJ2-1; D unclear. The CDR3 is CASSLGQTFYNEQFF. In DNA form, the CDR3 reads TGTGCCAGCAGCTTAGGGCAGACCTTCTACAATGAGCAGTTCTTC.